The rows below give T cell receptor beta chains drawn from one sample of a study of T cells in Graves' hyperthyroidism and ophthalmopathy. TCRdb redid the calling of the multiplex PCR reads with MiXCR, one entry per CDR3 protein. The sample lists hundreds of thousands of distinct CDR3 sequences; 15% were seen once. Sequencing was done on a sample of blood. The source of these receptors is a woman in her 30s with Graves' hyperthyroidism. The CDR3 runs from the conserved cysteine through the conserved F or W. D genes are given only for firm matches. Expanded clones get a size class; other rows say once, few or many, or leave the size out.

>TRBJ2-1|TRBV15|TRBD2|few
TGTGCCACCAGCGAGACTAGCGGGATCCCCAATGAGCAGTTCTTC
CATSETSGIPNEQFF
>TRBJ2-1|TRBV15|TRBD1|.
TGTGCCACCAGCAGCCGGACAGGGGGGTTCCCCTACGAGCAGTTCTTC
CATSSRTGGFPYEQFF
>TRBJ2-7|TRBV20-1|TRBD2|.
TGCAGTGCTAGGTCGCTAGCGGGAACGGGCTACGAGCAGTACTTC
CSARSLAGTGYEQYF
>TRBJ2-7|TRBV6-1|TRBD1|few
TGTGCCAGCAGTTCGGACAGGGGCGGCCTCGAGCAGTACTTC
CASSSDRGGLEQYF
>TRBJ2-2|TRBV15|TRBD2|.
TGTGCCACCAGCAGCTTGACTAGCGGGAAGACCGGGGAGCTGTTTTTT
CATSSLTSGKTGELFF
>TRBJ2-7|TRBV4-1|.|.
TGCGCCAGCAGCCTGACCCTGATTATTGCCACCTACGAGCAGTACTTC
CASSLTLIIATYEQYF
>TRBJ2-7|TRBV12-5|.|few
TGTGCTAGTGGGCTGAGTAAGGATCGGGGCGAGCAGTACTTC
CASGLSKDRGEQYF
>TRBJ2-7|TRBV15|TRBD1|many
TGTGCCACCAGCAGGACTGACAGGGAAGGAACCTACGAGCAGTACTTC
CATSRTDREGTYEQYF
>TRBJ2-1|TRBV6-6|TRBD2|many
TGTGCCAGCAGTTACGGCGGGAGTCCAGGCAATGAGCAGTTCTTC
CASSYGGSPGNEQFF
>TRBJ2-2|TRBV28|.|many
TGTGCCAGCAGTTTGATGAACGGGCTCACAACCGGGGAGCTGTTTTTT
CASSLMNGLTTGELFF
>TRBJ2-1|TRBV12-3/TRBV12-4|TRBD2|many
TGTGCCAGCAGACTCCCGGGACTAGCGGGAGGAGAGCAGTTCTTC
CASRLPGLAGGEQFF
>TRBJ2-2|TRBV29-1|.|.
TGCAGCGTTGTGGCAGGGAATACCGGGGAGCTGTTTTTT
CSVVAGNTGELFF
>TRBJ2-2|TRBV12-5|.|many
TGTGCTAGTGGTTTCCTAGGGTCGGCCGGGGAGCTGTTTTTT
CASGFLGSAGELFF
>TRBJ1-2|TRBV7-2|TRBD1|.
TGTGCCAGCAGCTTAGCCAGGGGGCACTATGGCTACACCTTC
CASSLARGHYGYTF
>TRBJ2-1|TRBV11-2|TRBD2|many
TGTGCCAGCAGCGGAACTAGCGGGAGGGCTCGAGAGCAGTTCTTC
CASSGTSGRAREQFF
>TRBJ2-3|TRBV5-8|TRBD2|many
TGTGCCAGCAGCTTCGTGTCTAGCGGGAGTGGGAAGACAGATACGCAGTATTTT
CASSFVSSGSGKTDTQYF
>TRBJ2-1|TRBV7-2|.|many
TGTGCCAGCAGCCGGGAGCGAGGCTCCTACAATGAGCAGTTCTTC
CASSRERGSYNEQFF
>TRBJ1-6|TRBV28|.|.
TGTGCCAGCAGTATCCCCCGTCTAGGAGCCGATAATTCACCCCTCCACTTT
CASSIPRLGADNSPLHF
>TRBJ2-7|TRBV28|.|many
TGTGCCAGCAGTTTATCTGAGTGGTCCTCCTACGAGCAGTACTTC
CASSLSEWSSYEQYF
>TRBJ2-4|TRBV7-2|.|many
TGTGCCAGCAGCTTAGATATGACCACTAAAAACATTCAGTACTTC
CASSLDMTTKNIQYF
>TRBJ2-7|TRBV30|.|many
TGTGCCTGGAGTGGGGCCTACGAGCAGTACTTC
CAWSGAYEQYF
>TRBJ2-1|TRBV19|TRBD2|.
TGTGCCAGTAGTGACCCGGGACTAGCGGGAGGGTTTTCCAATGAGCAGTTCTTC
CASSDPGLAGGFSNEQFF
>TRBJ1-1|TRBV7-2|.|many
TGTGCCAGCAGCGTTTATAACACTGAAGCTTTCTTT
CASSVYNTEAFF
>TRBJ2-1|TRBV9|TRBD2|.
TGTGCCAGCACCCTCCGGGCGGGAGTTTCGGATGAGCAGTTCTTC
CASTLRAGVSDEQFF
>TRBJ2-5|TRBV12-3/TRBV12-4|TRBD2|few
TGTGCCAGCAGTTTAGTAAGCGGGAGGGTTCAAGAGACCCAGTACTTC
CASSLVSGRVQETQYF
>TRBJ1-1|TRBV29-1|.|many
TGCAGCGTTGCGGCCCCAGGGCTGAACACTGAAGCTTTCTTT
CSVAAPGLNTEAFF
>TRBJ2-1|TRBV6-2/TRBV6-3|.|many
TGTGCCAGCAGTTACGGGACTTCCCGTCCGGGCAATGAGCAGTTCTTC
CASSYGTSRPGNEQFF
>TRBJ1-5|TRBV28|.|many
TGTGCCAGCAGTTCGCAAAGAGGAGGCAATCAGCCCCAGCATTTT
CASSSQRGGNQPQHF